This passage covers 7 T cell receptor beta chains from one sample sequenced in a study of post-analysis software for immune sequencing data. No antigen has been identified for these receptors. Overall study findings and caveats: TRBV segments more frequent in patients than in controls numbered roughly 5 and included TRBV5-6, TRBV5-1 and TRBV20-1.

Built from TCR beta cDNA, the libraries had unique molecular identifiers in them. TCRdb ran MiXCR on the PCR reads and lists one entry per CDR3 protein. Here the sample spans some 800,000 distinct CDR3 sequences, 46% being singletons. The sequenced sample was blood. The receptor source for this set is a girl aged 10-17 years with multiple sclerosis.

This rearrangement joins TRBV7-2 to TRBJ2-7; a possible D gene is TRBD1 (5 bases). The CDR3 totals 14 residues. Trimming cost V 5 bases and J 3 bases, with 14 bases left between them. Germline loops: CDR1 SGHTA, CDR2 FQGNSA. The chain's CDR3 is CASSLLQENYEQYF. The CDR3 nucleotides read TGTGCCAGCAGCCTCCTACAGGAAAACTACGAGCAGTACTTC.

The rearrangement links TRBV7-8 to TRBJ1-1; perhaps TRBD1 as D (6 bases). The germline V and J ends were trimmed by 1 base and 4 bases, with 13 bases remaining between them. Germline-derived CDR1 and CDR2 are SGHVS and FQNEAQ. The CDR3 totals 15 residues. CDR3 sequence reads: CASSLEGGGGTEAFF. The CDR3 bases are TGTGCCAGCAGCTTAGAGGGAGGGGGTGGCACTGAAGCTTTCTTT. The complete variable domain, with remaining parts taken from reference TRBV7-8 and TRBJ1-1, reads GAGVSQSPRYKVAKRGQDVALRCDPISGHVSLFWYQQALGQGPEFLTYFQNEAQLDKSGLPSDRFFAERPEGSVSTLKIQRTQQEDSAVYLCASSLEGGGGTEAFFGQGTRLTVV.

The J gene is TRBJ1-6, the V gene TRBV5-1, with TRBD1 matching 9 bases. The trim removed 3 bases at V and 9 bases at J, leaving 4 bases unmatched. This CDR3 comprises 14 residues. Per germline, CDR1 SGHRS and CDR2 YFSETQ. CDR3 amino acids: CASSSDRGSSPLHF. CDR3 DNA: TGCGCCAGCAGCTCGGACAGGGGTAGTTCACCCCTCCACTTT.

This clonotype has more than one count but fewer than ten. The CDR3 spells CSASDGDTQYF. The CDR3 region has the DNA TGCAGTGCTAGCGACGGGGATACGCAGTATTTT. The chain recombines TRBV20-1 with TRBJ2-3; D gene uncertain. CDR3 length equals 11 residues. The germline V gene encodes CDR1 DFQATT and CDR2 SNEGSKA (reference sequence). The ends were cut back, 3 bases at V and 6 bases at J, with 7 bases in the middle.

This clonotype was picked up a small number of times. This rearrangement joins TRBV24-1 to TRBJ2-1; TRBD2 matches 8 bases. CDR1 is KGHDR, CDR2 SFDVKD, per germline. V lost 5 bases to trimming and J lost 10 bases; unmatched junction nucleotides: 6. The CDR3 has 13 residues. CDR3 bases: TGTGCCACCAGTGGGACTAGCCTTTACGAGCAGTTCTTC. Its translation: CATSGTSLYEQFF.

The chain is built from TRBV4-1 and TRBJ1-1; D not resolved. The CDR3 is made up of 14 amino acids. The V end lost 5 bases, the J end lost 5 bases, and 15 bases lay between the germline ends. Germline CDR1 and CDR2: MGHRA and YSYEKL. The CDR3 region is CASSSVEGWTEAFF. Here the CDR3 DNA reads TGCGCCAGCAGCTCCGTCGAGGGCTGGACTGAAGCTTTCTTT.

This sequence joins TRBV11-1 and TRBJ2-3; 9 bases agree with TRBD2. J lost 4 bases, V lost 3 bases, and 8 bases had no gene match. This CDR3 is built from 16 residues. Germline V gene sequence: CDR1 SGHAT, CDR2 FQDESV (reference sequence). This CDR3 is CASSFSPSGVADTQYF. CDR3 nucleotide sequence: TGTGCCAGCAGCTTCTCCCCTAGCGGGGTAGCAGATACGCAGTATTTT.